This is a list of T cell receptor beta chains from one sample in a study of beta chain features in type 1 diabetes. Sequencing used immunoSEQ multiplex PCR; TCRdb keeps in-frame clones, though not all of them. The data contain some 250,000 clones, approximately 10% of them singletons. The source material was naive CD4+ T cells from blood. The receptors were gathered from a man aged 25-45 years with type 1 diabetes. The CDR3 runs from the conserved cysteine through the conserved F or W. D genes are given only for firm matches. Clone size is not always given. Where it is, it says once, few, many or a class for expanded clones.

CDR3	DNA	size	D	V	J
CAWSSGLAAGDEQFF	TGTGCCTGGAGTTCGGGACTAGCGGCGGGGGATGAGCAGTTCTTC	few	TRBD2	TRBV30	TRBJ2-1
CASQSTGVGGQPQHF	TGTGCCAGCCAATCGACAGGGGTGGGAGGTCAGCCCCAGCATTTT	few	TRBD1	TRBV28	TRBJ1-5
CASSLLGGEQFF	TGTGCCAGCAGTTTATTAGGCGGGGAGCAGTTCTTC	.	.	TRBV28	TRBJ2-1
CASSVVTGAEQYF	TGTGCCAGCAGTGTAGTGACAGGGGCCGAGCAGTACTTC	.	TRBD1	TRBV2	TRBJ2-7
CASSFVRTGQETQYF	TGTGCCAGCAGCTTTGTCCGGACAGGGCAAGAGACCCAGTACTTC	.	TRBD1	TRBV11-2	TRBJ2-5
CASSSGMDSTVSRFF	TGTGCCAGCAGCTCCGGGATGGACAGCACCGTCAGTAGGTTCTTC	few	.	TRBV5-6	TRBJ2-1
CASRGLTGNNEQFF	TGTGCCAGCAGGGGGCTGACAGGGAACAATGAGCAGTTCTTC	.	TRBD1	TRBV2	TRBJ2-1
CASSQERRGTNTGELFF	TGTGCCAGCAGCCAAGAACGTCGCGGAACGAACACCGGGGAGCTGTTTTTT	.	.	TRBV4-2	TRBJ2-2
CASRDRSKNIQYF	TGTGCCAGCAGGGACAGGTCCAAAAACATTCAGTACTTC	.	TRBD1	TRBV2	TRBJ2-4
CASSYRANTGELFF	TGTGCCAGCTCCTACAGAGCGAACACCGGGGAGCTGTTTTTT	few	.	TRBV9	TRBJ2-2
CASSAGQLANEKLFF	TGTGCCAGCAGCGCAGGACAGCTTGCTAATGAAAAACTGTTTTTT	.	.	TRBV11-1	TRBJ1-4
CASSFGVAGNTEAFF	TGTGCCAGCAGCTTTGGAGTCGCGGGGAACACTGAAGCTTTCTTT	.	.	TRBV7-2	TRBJ1-1
CASTIPVVSGELFF	TGTGCCAGCACCATTCCGGTGGTTTCCGGGGAGCTGTTTTTT	few	.	TRBV7-2	TRBJ2-2
CASSFAGFHEQYF	TGTGCCAGCAGCTTTGCCGGGTTCCACGAGCAGTACTTC	.	.	TRBV7-8	TRBJ2-7
CAWRKWDRDYEQYF	TGTGCCTGGAGGAAGTGGGACAGAGACTACGAGCAGTACTTC	.	TRBD1	TRBV30	TRBJ2-7
CASSLGGQGTSPLYGYTF	TGTGCCAGCAGCTTAGGGGGACAGGGCACAAGCCCACTCTATGGCTACACCTTC	few	TRBD1	TRBV7-2	TRBJ1-2
CASSFRGAAEAFF	TGTGCCAGCAGCTTCAGGGGGGCGGCTGAAGCTTTCTTT	few	TRBD1	TRBV7-9	TRBJ1-1